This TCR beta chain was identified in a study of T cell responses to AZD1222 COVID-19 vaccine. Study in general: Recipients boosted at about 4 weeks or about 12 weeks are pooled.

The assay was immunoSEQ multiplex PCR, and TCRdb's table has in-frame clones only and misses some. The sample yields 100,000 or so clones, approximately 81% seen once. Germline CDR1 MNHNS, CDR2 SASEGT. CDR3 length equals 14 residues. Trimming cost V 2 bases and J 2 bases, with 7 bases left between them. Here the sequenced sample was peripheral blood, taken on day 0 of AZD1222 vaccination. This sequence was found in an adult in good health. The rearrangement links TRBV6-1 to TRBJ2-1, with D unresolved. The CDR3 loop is CASSEQVAYNEQFF. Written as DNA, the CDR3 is TGTGCCAGCAGTGAACAGGTGGCCTACAATGAGCAGTTCTTC.